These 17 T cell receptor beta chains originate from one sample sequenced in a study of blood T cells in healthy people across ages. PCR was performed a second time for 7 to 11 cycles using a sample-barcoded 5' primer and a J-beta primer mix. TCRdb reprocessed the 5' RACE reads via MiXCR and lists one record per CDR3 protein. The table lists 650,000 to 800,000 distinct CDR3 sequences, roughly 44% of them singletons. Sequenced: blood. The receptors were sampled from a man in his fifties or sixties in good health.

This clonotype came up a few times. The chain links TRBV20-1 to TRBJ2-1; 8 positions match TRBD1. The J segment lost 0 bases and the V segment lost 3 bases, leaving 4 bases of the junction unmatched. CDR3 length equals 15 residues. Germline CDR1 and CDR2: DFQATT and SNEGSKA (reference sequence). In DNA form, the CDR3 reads TGCAGTGCTAGCGCCGGGACAGGCTCCTACAATGAGCAGTTCTTC. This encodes CSASAGTGSYNEQFF.

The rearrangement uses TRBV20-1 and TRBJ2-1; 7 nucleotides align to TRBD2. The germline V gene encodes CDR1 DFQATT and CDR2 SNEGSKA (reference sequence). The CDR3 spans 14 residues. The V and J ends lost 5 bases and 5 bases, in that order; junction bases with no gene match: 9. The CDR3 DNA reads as TGCAGTGCTGAACTACGGGGGGTTGACAATGAGCAGTTCTTC. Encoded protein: CSAELRGVDNEQFF.

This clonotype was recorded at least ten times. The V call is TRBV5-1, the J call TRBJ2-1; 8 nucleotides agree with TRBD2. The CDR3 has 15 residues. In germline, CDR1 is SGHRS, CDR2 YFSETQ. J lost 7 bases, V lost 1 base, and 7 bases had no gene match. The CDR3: CASSLRDSGVNEQFF. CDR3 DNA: TGCGCCAGCAGCTTGCGGGATAGCGGGGTTAATGAGCAGTTCTTC.

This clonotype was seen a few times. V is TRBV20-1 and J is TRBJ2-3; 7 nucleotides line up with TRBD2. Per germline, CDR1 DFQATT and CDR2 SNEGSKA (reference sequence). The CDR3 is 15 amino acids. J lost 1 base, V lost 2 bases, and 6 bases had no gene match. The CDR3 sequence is CSARPITSGTDTQYF. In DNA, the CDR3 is TGCAGTGCTAGACCTATTACTAGCGGCACAGATACGCAGTATTTT.

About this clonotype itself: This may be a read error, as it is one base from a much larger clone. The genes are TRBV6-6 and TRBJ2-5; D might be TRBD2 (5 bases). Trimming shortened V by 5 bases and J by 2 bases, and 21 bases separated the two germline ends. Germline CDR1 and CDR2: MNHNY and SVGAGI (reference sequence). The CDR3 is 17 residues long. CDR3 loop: CASSHPNGERSQETQYF. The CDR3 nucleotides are TGTGCCAGCAGTCACCCTAACGGGGAAAGATCACAAGAGACCCAGTACTTC.

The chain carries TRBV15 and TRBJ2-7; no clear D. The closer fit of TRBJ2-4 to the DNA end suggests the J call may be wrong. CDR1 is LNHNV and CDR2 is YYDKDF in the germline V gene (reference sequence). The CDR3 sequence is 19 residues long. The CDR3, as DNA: TGTGCCACCAGCAGAGAGAATGGTCCAGCCCGGCTTCCCAAAAACATTCAGTACTTC. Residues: CATSRENGPARLPKNIQYF.

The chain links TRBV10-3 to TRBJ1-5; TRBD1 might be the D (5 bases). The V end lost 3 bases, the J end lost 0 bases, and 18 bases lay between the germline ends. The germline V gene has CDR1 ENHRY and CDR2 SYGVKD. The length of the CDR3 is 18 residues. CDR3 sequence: CAISDIFGTQHSNQPQHF. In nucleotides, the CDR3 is TGTGCCATCAGTGATATTTTCGGGACGCAGCATAGCAATCAGCCCCAGCATTTT.

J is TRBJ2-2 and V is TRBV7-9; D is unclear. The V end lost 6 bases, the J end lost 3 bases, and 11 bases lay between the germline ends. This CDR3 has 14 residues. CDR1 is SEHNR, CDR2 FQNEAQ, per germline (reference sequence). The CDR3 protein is CASSLNTYTGELFF. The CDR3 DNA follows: TGTGCCAGCAGTCTAAACACTTACACCGGGGAGCTGTTTTTT.

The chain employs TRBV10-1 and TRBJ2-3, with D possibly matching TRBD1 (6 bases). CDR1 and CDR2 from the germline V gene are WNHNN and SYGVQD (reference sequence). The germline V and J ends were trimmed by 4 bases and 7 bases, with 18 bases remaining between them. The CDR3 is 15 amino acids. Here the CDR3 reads CASSGVQGSEYTQYF. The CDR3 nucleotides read TGCGCCAGCAGTGGGGTCCAGGGGTCGGAATATACGCAGTATTTT.

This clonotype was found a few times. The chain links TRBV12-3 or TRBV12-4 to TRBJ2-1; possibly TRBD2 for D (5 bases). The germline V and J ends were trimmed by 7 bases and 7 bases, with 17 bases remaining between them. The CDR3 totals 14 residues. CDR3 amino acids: CASTPLISGNEQFF. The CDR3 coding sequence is TGTGCCAGCACCCCGTTAATTTCGGGGAATGAGCAGTTCTTC.

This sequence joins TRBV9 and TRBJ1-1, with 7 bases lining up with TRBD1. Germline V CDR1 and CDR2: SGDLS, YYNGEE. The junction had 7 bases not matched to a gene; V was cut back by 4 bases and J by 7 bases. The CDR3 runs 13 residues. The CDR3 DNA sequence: TGTGCCAGCAGCTTGGACAGGAGTATTGAAGCTTTCTTT. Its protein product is CASSLDRSIEAFF.

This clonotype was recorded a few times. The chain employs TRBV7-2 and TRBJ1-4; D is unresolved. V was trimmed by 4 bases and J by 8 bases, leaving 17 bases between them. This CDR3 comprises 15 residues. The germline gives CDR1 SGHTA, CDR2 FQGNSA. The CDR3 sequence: CASSSPGVYQEKLFF. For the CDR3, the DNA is TGTGCCAGCAGCTCACCCGGCGTGTATCAGGAAAAACTGTTTTTT.

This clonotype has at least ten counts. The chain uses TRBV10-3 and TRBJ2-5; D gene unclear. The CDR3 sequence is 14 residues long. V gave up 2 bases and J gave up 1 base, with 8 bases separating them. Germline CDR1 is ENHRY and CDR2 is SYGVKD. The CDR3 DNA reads TGTGCCATCAGTGAGGGGAACGTCCAAGAGACCCAGTACTTC. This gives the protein CAISEGNVQETQYF.

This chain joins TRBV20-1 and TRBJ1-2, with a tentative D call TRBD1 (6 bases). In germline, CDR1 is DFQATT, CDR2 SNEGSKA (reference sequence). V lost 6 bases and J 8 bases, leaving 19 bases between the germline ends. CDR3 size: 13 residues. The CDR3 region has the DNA TGCAGTGCCCCACGACAGGTTGGCGACGGCTACACCTTC. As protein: CSAPRQVGDGYTF.

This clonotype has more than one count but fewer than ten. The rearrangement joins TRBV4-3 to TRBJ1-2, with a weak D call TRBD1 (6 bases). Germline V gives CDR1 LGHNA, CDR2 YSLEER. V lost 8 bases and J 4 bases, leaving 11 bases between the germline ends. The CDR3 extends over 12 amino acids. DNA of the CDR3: TGCGCCAGCGGCGGGGGCTCCTATGGCTACACCTTC. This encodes CASGGGSYGYTF.

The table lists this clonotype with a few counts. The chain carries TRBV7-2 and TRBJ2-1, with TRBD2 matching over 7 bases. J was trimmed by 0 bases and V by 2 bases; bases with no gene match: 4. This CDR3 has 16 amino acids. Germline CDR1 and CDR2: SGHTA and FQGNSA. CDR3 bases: TGTGCCAGCAGCTTAAGCGGGGCGAGCTCCTACAATGAGCAGTTCTTC. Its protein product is CASSLSGASSYNEQFF.

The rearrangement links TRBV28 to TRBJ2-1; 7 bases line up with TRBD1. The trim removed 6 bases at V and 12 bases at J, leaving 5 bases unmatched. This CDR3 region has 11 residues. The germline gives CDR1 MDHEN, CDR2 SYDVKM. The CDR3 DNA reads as TGTGCCAGCAGGACAGGGTTGCGGCAGTTCTTC. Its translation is CASRTGLRQFF.